These 24 T cell receptor beta chains came from one sample sequenced in a study of brain T cells in children with intractable seizures. Data came from immunoSEQ multiplex PCR; TCRdb stores just in-frame clones and leaves some out. The table shows around 80,000 clones, with about 93% occurring only once. Specimen: peripheral blood, collected at surgery. Source of these receptors: a girl under 10 years old with Rasmussen encephalitis and intractable seizures.

In this sample, this clone turned up once. V gene TRBV2 combines with J gene TRBJ2-5; possible D gene TRBD1, 5 bases. V gave up 5 bases and J gave up 2 bases, with 12 bases separating them. CDR3 length: 14 amino acids. Germline-derived CDR1 and CDR2 are SNHLY and FYNNEI. CDR3 bases: TGTGCCAGCAGTCTCAGGGTCGGGCAAGAGACCCAGTACTTC. It is translated as CASSLRVGQETQYF.

The count of this clone is one. This chain uses TRBV11-1 with TRBJ2-7, with 8 bases lining up with TRBD1. Germline V gene sequence: CDR1 SGHAT, CDR2 FQDESV (reference sequence). The CDR3 spans 14 residues. Unmatched junction bases numbered 6, after V lost 5 bases and J lost 3 bases. CDR3 amino acids: CASSPRTGLYEQYF. The CDR3 DNA is TGTGCCAGCAGCCCGCGGACAGGGCTCTACGAGCAGTACTTC.

This clone was seen a handful of times. The rearrangement uses TRBV6-5 and TRBJ1-3; D is unclear. The germline V gene has CDR1 MNHEY and CDR2 SVGAGI. V lost 2 bases, J lost 0 bases, and 5 bases lay in between. The CDR3 runs to 14 residues. The CDR3 sequence is CASSYKVSGNTIYF. In nucleotides, the CDR3 is TGTGCCAGCAGTTACAAGGTCTCTGGAAACACCATATATTTT.

The chain uses TRBV19 and TRBJ2-2, with 7 bases that match TRBD2. This CDR3 has 16 residues. CDR1 and CDR2 (germline): LNHDA, SQIVND (reference sequence). With 5 bases clipped from V and 3 bases from J, the junction kept 9 bases outside the gene matches. The CDR3 here is CASSFSLATYTGELFF. The CDR3 nucleotides read TGTGCCAGTAGTTTCTCACTAGCGACTTACACCGGGGAGCTGTTTTTT.

The chain is built from TRBV6-1 and TRBJ2-1; D not resolved. Per germline, CDR1 MNHNS and CDR2 SASEGT. Trimming left V 0 bases short and J 0 bases short, with 3 bases between. The CDR3 has 14 residues. CDR3 sequence: CASSEAGSYNEQFF. The DNA of the CDR3 is TGTGCCAGCAGTGAAGCGGGCTCCTACAATGAGCAGTTCTTC.

The V gene is TRBV28, the J gene TRBJ2-2, with unresolved D. The CDR3 sequence is 14 residues long. Germline CDR1 MDHEN, CDR2 SYDVKM. Trimming pared 3 bases from V and 3 bases from J, leaving 8 bases between. CDR3 sequence (DNA): TGTGCCAGCAGTTTGCAACAGCACACCGGGGAGCTGTTTTTT. Translation gives CASSLQQHTGELFF.

The V and J genes are TRBV14 and TRBJ1-6; D unclear. Per the germline V gene, CDR1 is SGHDN and CDR2 is FVKESK. Trimming took 1 base from V and 7 from J, leaving 8 bases between them. The CDR3 runs 14 residues. The DNA of the CDR3 is TGTGCCAGCAGCCAAGTCCTTGGGAATTCACCCCTCCACTTT. Protein product: CASSQVLGNSPLHF.

The J gene is TRBJ1-1, the V gene TRBV9, with D unclear. Germline CDR1 and CDR2: SGDLS and YYNGEE. With 5 bases removed from V and 4 bases from J, the gap between germline ends came to 12 bases. This CDR3 spans 13 amino acids. The DNA for the CDR3 is TGTGCCAGCAGTCAGCAGTGGGGCACTGAAGCTTTCTTT. This translates into CASSQQWGTEAFF.

DNA for the CDR3: TGTGCCACCAGCAGAGATCTGAACACTGAAGCTTTCTTT. Translating gives CATSRDLNTEAFF. The chain is built from TRBV15 and TRBJ1-1; D gene uncertain. The CDR3 consists of 13 residues. Germline CDR1 reads LNHNV; CDR2 reads YYDKDF (reference sequence). V dropped 0 bases and J dropped 0 bases, with 2 bases sitting between them.

CDR3 sequence: CASSSTGTSTNEKLFF. The CDR3 DNA sequence: TGTGCCAGCAGCTCCACAGGGACATCAACTAATGAAAAACTGTTTTTT. The V and J genes are TRBV5-4 and TRBJ1-4, with TRBD1 as a possible D gene (6 bases). Trimming shortened V by 3 bases and J by 0 bases, and 12 bases separated the two germline ends. The CDR3 consists of 16 residues. CDR1 is SGHNT, CDR2 YYREEE, per germline (reference sequence). Supplemented by reference TRBV5-4 and TRBJ1-4, the full variable domain reads ETGVTQSPTHLIKTRGQQVTLRCSSQSGHNTVSWYQQALGQGPQFIFQYYREEENGRGNFPPRFSGLQFPNYSSELNVNALELDDSALYLCASSSTGTSTNEKLFFGSGTQLSVL.

The chain combines TRBV14 with TRBJ2-1, with D possibly matching TRBD2 (7 bases). CDR1 is SGHDN and CDR2 is FVKESK in the germline V gene. The CDR3 has 21 residues. The germline V and J ends were trimmed by 4 bases and 0 bases, with 28 bases remaining between them. The CDR3 region has the DNA TGTGCCAGCAGCCCGACCCTGGGTTTTGAGGGAGGGGGGACCTCCTACAATGAGCAGTTCTTC. Translation: CASSPTLGFEGGGTSYNEQFF.

Only one count was recorded for this clone. This rearrangement joins TRBV2 to TRBJ2-3; D possibly corresponds to TRBD2 (6 bases). Germline loops: CDR1 SNHLY, CDR2 FYNNEI. The CDR3 is made up of 12 amino acids. Deletions cut 8 bases from V and 2 bases from J, with 8 bases between. DNA of the CDR3: TGTGCCAGCGGCGGGGCCACAGATACGCAGTATTTT. Translation gives CASGGATDTQYF.

This clone was observed a few times. The CDR3 region is CASSLVGGDSPLHF. DNA of the CDR3: TGTGCCAGCAGCCTCGTTGGAGGGGATTCACCCCTCCACTTT. V usage is TRBV11-2 and J usage is TRBJ1-6, with a tentative D call TRBD1 (5 bases). V shed 5 bases and J shed 8 bases, with 13 bases lying between them. Germline V gene lookup returns CDR1 SGHAT and CDR2 FQNNGV. This CDR3 is built from 14 residues.

This chain links TRBV2 with TRBJ2-1; TRBD2 is a possible D gene (6 bases). The germline V and J ends were trimmed by 3 bases and 4 bases, with 13 bases remaining between them. There are 15 residues in the CDR3. Germline loops: CDR1 SNHLY, CDR2 FYNNEI. CDR3 region: CASSDSSDNYNEQFF. The CDR3 region has the DNA TGTGCCAGCAGTGATTCTAGCGACAATTACAATGAGCAGTTCTTC.

The genes are TRBV18 and TRBJ2-5; D possibly matches TRBD1 or TRBD2 (6 bases each). CDR1 and CDR2 (germline): KGHSH, LQKENI. This CDR3 comprises 17 residues. The V end lost 4 bases, the J end lost 1 base, and 19 bases lay between the germline ends. CDR3 residues: CASSLPRGEDGQETQYF. CDR3 bases: TGTGCCAGCTCACTTCCGAGGGGGGAGGACGGCCAAGAGACCCAGTACTTC.

This clone was counted at least ten times. The chain is built from TRBV5-1 and TRBJ1-2; tentatively, D is TRBD1 (6 bases). The CDR3 runs to 13 residues. The V gene's germline CDR1 is SGHRS and CDR2 YFSETQ. Between the trimmed V and J ends, which lost 7 bases and 4 bases, there was a span of 14 bases. For the CDR3, the DNA is TGCGCCAGCGCCCCCAGGGGCTTCTATGGCTACACCTTC. Protein: CASAPRGFYGYTF.

The genes are TRBV27 and TRBJ2-5, with 7 bases fitting TRBD2. From germline, CDR1 is MNHEY and CDR2 SMNVEV (reference sequence). The CDR3 spans 16 residues. V trimming: 0 bases; J trimming: 5 bases; junction bases outside the gene matches: 9. This CDR3 reads CASSLSISGFGETQYF. In nucleotides, the CDR3 is TGTGCCAGCAGTTTATCGATTAGCGGGTTTGGGGAGACCCAGTACTTC.

The chain uses TRBV12-3 or TRBV12-4 and TRBJ2-5; the D gene is possibly TRBD1 (5 bases). The CDR3 extends over 11 amino acids. V lost 7 bases and J lost 7, with 10 bases in between. In DNA form, the CDR3 reads TGTGCCAGCAAAAAAACAGGGACCCAGTACTTC. Encoded protein: CASKKTGTQYF.

The chain has TRBV28 and TRBJ2-5; TRBD2 might be the D (5 bases). CDR1 is MDHEN, CDR2 SYDVKM, per germline. The CDR3 has 16 residues. V was clipped by 5 bases and J by 0 bases, with 16 bases between them. As DNA, the CDR3 is TGTGCCAGCAGTCTTACTCGGCCGGGGAACCAAGAGACCCAGTACTTC. The encoded protein is CASSLTRPGNQETQYF.

The J gene is TRBJ2-4, the V gene TRBV30; D gene uncertain. Trimming left V 6 bases short and J 4 bases short, with 7 bases between. This CDR3 is 11 amino acids long. Germline loops: CDR1 GTSNPN, CDR2 SVGIG (reference sequence). The CDR3 protein is CACGRKNIQYF. CDR3 DNA sequence: TGTGCCTGCGGGCGGAAAAACATTCAGTACTTC.

The chain is built from TRBV6-5 and TRBJ1-2, with TRBD1 matching 10 bases. The CDR3 sequence is 14 residues long. V dropped 6 bases and J dropped 2; count of bases not matched to a gene: 3. The germline CDR1 and CDR2 sequences are MNHEY and SVGAGI. The CDR3 DNA is TGTGCCAGCAGCCGGACAGGGGGGAACTATGGCTACACCTTC. This codes for CASSRTGGNYGYTF.

The CDR3 region is CASSFGQGRPYEQYF. The CDR3 bases are TGTGCCAGCAGCTTTGGACAGGGACGGCCTTACGAGCAGTACTTC. The chain is built from TRBV5-5 and TRBJ2-7; 8 bases map to TRBD1. V shed 2 bases, J shed 4 bases, and the junction held 8 bases outside the gene matches. This CDR3 contains 15 residues. Looked up from germline, CDR1 is SGHKS and CDR2 is YYEKEE (reference sequence).

The J gene is TRBJ1-2, the V gene TRBV6-5; TRBD1 matches at 9 bases. Unmatched junction bases numbered 4, after V lost 4 bases and J lost 1 base. CDR3 length equals 15 residues. Germline values: CDR1 MNHEY, CDR2 SVGAGI. Here the CDR3 DNA reads TGTGCCAGCAGTTTGGGGGACAGGGTTAACTATGGCTACACCTTC. Translation gives CASSLGDRVNYGYTF.

The gene calls are TRBV6-1 and TRBJ1-2; TRBD1 agrees at 7 bases. The germline gives CDR1 MNHNS, CDR2 SASEGT. The CDR3 is made up of 15 amino acids. Germline trimming cut 0 bases from V and 4 bases from J; bases unmatched to any gene: 5. CDR3 coding DNA: TGTGCCAGCAGTGAAGCGCTGGGACAGAGCTATGGCTACACCTTC. It encodes CASSEALGQSYGYTF.